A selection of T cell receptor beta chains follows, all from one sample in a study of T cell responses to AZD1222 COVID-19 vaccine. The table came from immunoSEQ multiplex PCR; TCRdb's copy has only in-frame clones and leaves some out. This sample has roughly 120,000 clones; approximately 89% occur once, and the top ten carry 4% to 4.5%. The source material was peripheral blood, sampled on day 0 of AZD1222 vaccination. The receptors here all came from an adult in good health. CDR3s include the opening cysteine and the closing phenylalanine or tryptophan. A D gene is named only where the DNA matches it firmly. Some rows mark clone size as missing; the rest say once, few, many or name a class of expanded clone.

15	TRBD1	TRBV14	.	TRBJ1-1	TGTGCCAGCAGCCCGACAGGGAGCCGCATGGCTGAAGCTTTCTTT	CASSPTGSRMAEAFF
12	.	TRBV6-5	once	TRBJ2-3	TGTGCCAGCAAACAGTTCCCAGATACGCAGTATTTT	CASKQFPDTQYF
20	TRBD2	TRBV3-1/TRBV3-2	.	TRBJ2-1	TGTGCCAGCAGCCAAGAGTCCGGACTAGCGGGGATTACCTCCTACAATGAGCAGTTCTTC	CASSQESGLAGITSYNEQFF
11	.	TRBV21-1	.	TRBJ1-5	TGTGCCAGCAGTTCGGGTCAGCCCCAGCATTTT	CASSSGQPQHF
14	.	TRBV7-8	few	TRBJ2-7	TGTGCCAGCAGTACTATGAAGGTTTCTAAGGAGCAGTACTTC	CASSTMKVSKEQYF
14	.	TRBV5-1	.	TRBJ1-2	TGCGCCAGCAGCTTGGACCAGTGGGGATATGGCTACACCTTC	CASSLDQWGYGYTF
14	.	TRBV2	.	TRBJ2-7	TGTGCCAGCACTTGGACAACTACATCGGGGGAGCAGTACTTC	CASTWTTTSGEQYF
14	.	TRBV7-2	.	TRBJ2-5	TGTGCCAGCAGCTTAGGTGGGGTCCAAGAGACCCAGTACTTC	CASSLGGVQETQYF
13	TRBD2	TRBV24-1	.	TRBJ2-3	TGTGCCACCAGTCTTAGCGGGGAAAATACGCAGTATTTT	CATSLSGENTQYF
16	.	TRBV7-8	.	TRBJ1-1	TGTGCCAGCAGCCCCACCACGATGAGGGTTGAAACTGAAGCTTTCTTT	CASSPTTMRVETEAFF
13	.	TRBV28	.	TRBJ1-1	TGTGCCAGCAGTTTGGGCCCGCGGGCTGAAGCTTTCTTT	CASSLGPRAEAFF
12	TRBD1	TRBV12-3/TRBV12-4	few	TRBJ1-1	TGTGCCAGCAGCGTACAGGGGGGTGAAGCTTTCTTT	CASSVQGGEAFF
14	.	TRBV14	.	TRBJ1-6	TGTGCCAGCAGCTTTCAGTATTATAATTCACCCCTCCACTTT	CASSFQYYNSPLHF
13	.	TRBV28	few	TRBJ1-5	TGTGCCAGCAGTGGGTCGCGCAATCAGCCCCAGCATTTT	CASSGSRNQPQHF
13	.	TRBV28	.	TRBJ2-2	TGTGCCAGCAGCCGGGACTTGTCCGGGGAGCTGTTTTTT	CASSRDLSGELFF
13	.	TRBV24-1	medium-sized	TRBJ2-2	TGTGCCACCAATGCGGCCCCCACCGGGGAGCTGTTTTTT	CATNAAPTGELFF
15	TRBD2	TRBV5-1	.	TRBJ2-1	TGCGCCAGCAGCCGAGGACTAGCGGAGGGAAATGAGCAGTTCTTC	CASSRGLAEGNEQFF
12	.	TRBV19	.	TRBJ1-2	TGTGCCACCAGACCAGGGGACTATGGCTACACCTTC	CATRPGDYGYTF
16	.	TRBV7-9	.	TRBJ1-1	TGTGCCAGCAGTTCAGGAGCAGGGACCTTGAACACTGAAGCTTTCTTT	CASSSGAGTLNTEAFF
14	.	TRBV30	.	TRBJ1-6	TGTGCCTGGAATCCGAGCAGCTATAATTCACCCCTCCACTTT	CAWNPSSYNSPLHF
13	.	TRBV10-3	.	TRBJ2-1	TGTGCCATCAGTGAGCCCAACAGCTATGAGCAGTTCTTC	CAISEPNSYEQFF
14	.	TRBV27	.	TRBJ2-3	TGTGCCAGCACTGCAGCTCGGGTCACAGATACGCAGTATTTT	CASTAARVTDTQYF
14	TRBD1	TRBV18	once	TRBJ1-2	TGTGCCAGCTCACCCGGGGACAGATTATATGGCTACACCTTC	CASSPGDRLYGYTF
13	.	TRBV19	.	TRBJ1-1	TGTGCCAGTAGTGAAGGGGAGCCCACTGAAGCTTTCTTT	CASSEGEPTEAFF
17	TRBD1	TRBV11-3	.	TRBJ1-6	TGTGCCAGCAGCCCGGGACAGCGTATATTCCGTAATTCACCCCTCCACTTT	CASSPGQRIFRNSPLHF
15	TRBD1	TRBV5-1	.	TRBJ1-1	TGCGCCAGCACCTTACAGGGGGCGATAGGCACTGAAGCTTTCTTT	CASTLQGAIGTEAFF
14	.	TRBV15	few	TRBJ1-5	TGTGCCACCAGCAGAGGTCAGGGGAATCAGCCCCAGCATTTT	CATSRGQGNQPQHF
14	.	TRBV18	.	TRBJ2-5	TGTGCCAGCTTACCAGGGCGGTCCCTAGAGACCCAGTACTTC	CASLPGRSLETQYF
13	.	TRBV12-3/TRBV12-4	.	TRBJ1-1	TGTGCCAGCAGTTTCAGGGGTTCCACTGAAGCTTTCTTT	CASSFRGSTEAFF
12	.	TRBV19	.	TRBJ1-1	TGTGCCAGTAGTACCGCGAACACTGAAGCTTTCTTT	CASSTANTEAFF
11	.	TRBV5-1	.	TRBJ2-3	TGCGCCAGCAGCTTAGCAGATACGCAGTATTTT	CASSLADTQYF
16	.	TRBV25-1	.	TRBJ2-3	TGTGCCAGCAGTGAATTAATGGGGGCTTGGGGAGATACGCAGTATTTT	CASSELMGAWGDTQYF
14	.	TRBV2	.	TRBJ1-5	TGTGCCAGCAGGGATAGACAAATAAATCAGCCCCAGCATTTT	CASRDRQINQPQHF
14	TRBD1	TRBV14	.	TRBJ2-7	TGTGCCAGCAGCCAGGACAGGGCCCCCTACGAGCAGTACTTC	CASSQDRAPYEQYF
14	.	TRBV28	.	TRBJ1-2	TGTGCCACCGGGACACCGAACCAGTACTATGGCTACACCTTC	CATGTPNQYYGYTF
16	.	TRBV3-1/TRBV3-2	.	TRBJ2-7	TGTGCCAGCAGCCAAGTTCGGACAGATTCGTCCTACGAGCAGTACTTC	CASSQVRTDSSYEQYF
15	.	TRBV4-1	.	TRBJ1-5	TGCGCCAGCAGCCGTGAACAGGGCCCGGGGCAAACCCAGCATTTT	CASSREQGPGQTQHF
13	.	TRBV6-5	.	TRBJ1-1	TGTGCCAGCAGTCGACAGGTTTACACTGAAGCTTTCTTT	CASSRQVYTEAFF
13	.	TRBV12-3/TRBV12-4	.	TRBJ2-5	TGTGCCAGCAGTTTCGGTGGCCAAGAGACCCAGTACTTC	CASSFGGQETQYF
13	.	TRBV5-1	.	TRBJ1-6	TGCGCCAGCAGCTTGATGGTGAATTCACCCCTCCACTTT	CASSLMVNSPLHF
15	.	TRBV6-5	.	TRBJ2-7	TGTGCCAGCAGTCGAGGGACACTGAGCTCCTACGAGCAGTACTTC	CASSRGTLSSYEQYF
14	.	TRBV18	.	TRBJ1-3	TGTGCCAGCTCACCACAGGATTCTGGAAACACCATATATTTT	CASSPQDSGNTIYF
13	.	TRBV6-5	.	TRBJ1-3	TGTGCCAGTTCCCGGGACAATGGAAACACCATATATTTT	CASSRDNGNTIYF
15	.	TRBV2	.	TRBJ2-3	TGTGCCAGCAGTGAAGGTTTGCGGGGCACAGATACGCAGTATTTT	CASSEGLRGTDTQYF
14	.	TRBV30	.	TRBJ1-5	TGTGCCTGGAGTGGTCCCGTTAGCAATCAGCCCCAGCATTTT	CAWSGPVSNQPQHF
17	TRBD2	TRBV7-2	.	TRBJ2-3	TGTGCCAGCAGCTTTTTACTAGCGGGGGGGAGGTCAGATACGCAGTATTTT	CASSFLLAGGRSDTQYF
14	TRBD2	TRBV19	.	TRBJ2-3	TGTGCCAGTTGTTTAGCGGGATTCACAGATACGCAGTATTTT	CASCLAGFTDTQYF
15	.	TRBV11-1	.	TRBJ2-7	TGTGCCAGCAGCTTAGGGGGGACGGTCCACCGGGGGCAGTACTTC	CASSLGGTVHRGQYF